The source of this T cell receptor beta chain is a study of CDR3 diversity in severe acne (dated by TCRdb to the late 2010s). Notes on this clonotype: The antigen it binds to is not known. This may come from a read error, since a much larger clone is one base off.

The library was prepared using PCR. Reads for this sample came from an Illumina HiSeq 2000. TCRdb applied fastp at Q25 and MiXCR to the public reads, then kept only in-frame beta chains. For every CDR3 protein sequence, its rows merge into one entry that carries the most common genes and DNA. The sample data list 85,000 to 120,000 distinct CDR3 sequences, and around 56% of these were observed just once. The leading ten clones occupy around an eighth of the sample. The CDR3 numbers 13 residues from cysteine through phenylalanine. The read is trimmed to its CDR3 DNA, 39 bases read in frame from base 1. V was cut back by 4 bases and J by 3 bases, leaving a gap of 11 bases between them. As encoded in the germline V gene (reference sequence), CDR1 is SGHNT while CDR2 is YYREEE.

The sequenced material came from blood. The receptor comes from a male donor with acne. The chain links TRBV5-4 with TRBJ2-7; a confident D gene designation cannot be given. The CDR3 reads CASSQGVGYEQYF. The DNA is as follows: TGTGCCAGCAGCCAAGGCGTTGGCTACGAGCAGTACTTC.